These T cell receptor beta chains were read from a single sample in a study of shared clonotypes between healthy human individuals. Method: immunoSEQ multiplex PCR; TCRdb's copy keeps in-frame clones and lacks some. The table records hundreds of thousands of clones, over 65% of them present only once. The sequenced material came from memory CD4+ T cells sorted from blood. The receptors derive from a man aged 30 to 45 in good health. Each CDR3 is given with its conserved first and last residue. A D gene is named only where the DNA matches it firmly. Where a row states a size, it is once, few, many or the class of an expanded clone; other rows omit it.

D | J | length | size | V | DNA | CDR3
- | TRBJ2-1 | 15 | - | TRBV2 | TGTGCCAGCAGGAGGGAAACACAGTCGCGCAATGAGCAGTTCTTC | CASRRETQSRNEQFF
- | TRBJ1-4 | 15 | - | TRBV5-6 | TGTGCCAGCACCCGGGCGGCTGGCGGTAATGAAAAACTGTTTTTT | CASTRAAGGNEKLFF
- | TRBJ2-3 | 18 | - | TRBV7-9 | TGTGCCAGCAGTTCCACCCTCCGGCTAGCACAAAAGGGAGATACGCAGTATTTT | CASSSTLRLAQKGDTQYF
- | TRBJ1-5 | 12 | - | TRBV28 | TGTGCCAGTGAGGATGTCAATCAGCCCCAGCATTTT | CASEDVNQPQHF
- | TRBJ2-2 | 14 | few | TRBV19 | TGTGCCAGTAGTATAGGTCAAGGGGTTGGGGAGCTGTTTTTT | CASSIGQGVGELFF
TRBD2 | TRBJ2-3 | 18 | - | TRBV7-6 | TGTGCCAGCAGGAAAAACGGGCGGACTAGCGGGAGCACAGATACGCAGTATTTT | CASRKNGRTSGSTDTQYF
TRBD1 | TRBJ2-4 | 15 | - | TRBV18 | TGTGCCAGCTCATCCGGGACAGGGGGGGAAAACATTCAGTACTTC | CASSSGTGGENIQYF
- | TRBJ2-3 | 18 | many | TRBV15 | TGTGCCACCAGCAGAGGTTATGGGACTTTTGATCGCACAGATACGCAGTATTTT | CATSRGYGTFDRTDTQYF
- | TRBJ1-1 | 14 | few | TRBV5-6 | TGTGCCAGCAGCTCCAGGGGTCGGTACACTGAAGCTTTCTTT | CASSSRGRYTEAFF
- | TRBJ2-1 | 15 | - | TRBV5-1 | TGCGCCAGCAGCTTGGATGGGTTCTCCTACAATGAGCAGTTCTTC | CASSLDGFSYNEQFF
- | TRBJ2-7 | 15 | - | TRBV6-1 | TGTGCCAGCAGTGGATCCCCGGGACTGTTGGGCGAGCAGTACTTC | CASSGSPGLLGEQYF
- | TRBJ2-5 | 12 | few | TRBV29-1 | TGCAGCGTTGGGGGGGTGCAAGAGACCCAGTACTTC | CSVGGVQETQYF
TRBD1 | TRBJ2-1 | 16 | - | TRBV11-3 | TGTGCCAGCAGCAGCCCCCGGGACAGCAATAGCAATGAGCAGTTCTTC | CASSSPRDSNSNEQFF
- | TRBJ2-7 | 12 | - | TRBV5-6 | TGTGCCAGCAGCTTGGTTCGTACGGAGCAGTACTTC | CASSLVRTEQYF
- | TRBJ1-5 | 13 | once | TRBV28 | TGTGCCAGCAGGGAACAGTTCAATCAGCCCCAGCATTTT | CASREQFNQPQHF
TRBD2 | TRBJ2-1 | 16 | - | TRBV6-1 | TGTGCCAGCAGTGTGCTAGCGGGAGGTCAAACGGATGAGCAGTTCTTC | CASSVLAGGQTDEQFF
- | TRBJ2-7 | 14 | - | TRBV5-1 | TGCGCCAGCAGCCCTCAGGGACCAACCTACGAGCAGTACTTC | CASSPQGPTYEQYF
- | TRBJ2-5 | 16 | few | TRBV5-1 | TGCGCCAGCAGCATGGGGCTTTATGACAGTTCAGAGACCCAGTACTTC | CASSMGLYDSSETQYF
- | TRBJ2-1 | 14 | - | TRBV4-1 | TGCGCCAGCAGCCAGGGGAGCTCCTACAATGAGCAGTTCTTC | CASSQGSSYNEQFF
- | TRBJ2-1 | 18 | - | TRBV5-5 | TGTGCCAGCAGCTTTTTTCTCGCACGGGCTAGCATAAACAATGAGCAGTTCTTC | CASSFFLARASINNEQFF
- | TRBJ2-1 | 12 | - | TRBV11-3 | TGTGCCAGCAGCCGTCAGGACAGCGGGCAGTTCTTC | CASSRQDSGQFF
- | TRBJ2-7 | 14 | - | TRBV14 | TGTGCCAGCAGCCACAGACCGGGACACACCGTGCAGTACTTC | CASSHRPGHTVQYF
- | TRBJ1-5 | 16 | - | TRBV10-2 | TGCGCCAGCAGTGATCACCGCCTTACCACCAATCAGCCCCAGCATTTT | CASSDHRLTTNQPQHF
- | TRBJ2-5 | 14 | - | TRBV5-1 | TGCGCCAGCAGCTTGGCCGGGACACAAGAGACCCAGTACTTC | CASSLAGTQETQYF
- | TRBJ2-3 | 15 | - | TRBV7-9 | TGTGCCAGCAGCTTAGGGGCTAGCGGCACAGATACGCAGTATTTT | CASSLGASGTDTQYF
- | TRBJ2-4 | 12 | many | TRBV2 | TGTGCCAGCAGTGTCGGGGAAAACATTCAGTACTTC | CASSVGENIQYF
- | TRBJ1-5 | 13 | - | TRBV18 | TGTGCCAGCTCACCACCCGGGGGACAGCCCCAGCATTTT | CASSPPGGQPQHF
TRBD1 | TRBJ1-1 | 14 | - | TRBV7-2 | TGTGCCAGCAGCCAGGACAGGGAGAACACTGAAGCTTTCTTT | CASSQDRENTEAFF
TRBD2 | TRBJ2-1 | 14 | - | TRBV29-1 | TGCAGCGTTGAGGGGGGACTAGCGGGAACTGAGCAGTTCTTC | CSVEGGLAGTEQFF
TRBD2 | TRBJ2-7 | 15 | once | TRBV6-1 | TGTGCCAGCAGACCCTCTAGCGGGGGCCCCTACGAGCAGTACTTC | CASRPSSGGPYEQYF
- | TRBJ2-2 | 16 | many | TRBV7-9 | TGTGCCAGCAGCTTAACCCCGGGTGTACTCACCGGGGAGCTGTTTTTT | CASSLTPGVLTGELFF
- | TRBJ1-2 | 16 | - | TRBV2 | TGTGCCAGCAGTCGCATCCAGACAGCCCGAAACTATGGCTACACCTTC | CASSRIQTARNYGYTF
- | TRBJ2-7 | 15 | - | TRBV5-1 | TGCGCCAGCAGCTTGTCAGTCGGTCGTTCCTACGAGCAGTACTTC | CASSLSVGRSYEQYF
- | TRBJ2-1 | 12 | - | TRBV10-2 | TGCGCCAGCAGTGAAGGCTACCAGGGGCAGTTCTTC | CASSEGYQGQFF
- | TRBJ2-3 | 14 | - | TRBV5-1 | TGCGCCAGCAGCCCGACAGGAAGCTTAGATACGCAGTATTTT | CASSPTGSLDTQYF
- | TRBJ2-1 | 17 | many | TRBV11-3 | TGTGCCAGCAGCCGAGACTTAGGCCGGGGTTACGACAATGAGCAGTTCTTC | CASSRDLGRGYDNEQFF
- | TRBJ2-1 | 15 | - | TRBV7-9 | TGTGCCAGCAGCTTAGCTAGCGCAAAAATCAATGAGCAGTTCTTC | CASSLASAKINEQFF
- | TRBJ1-5 | 17 | - | TRBV5-1 | TGCGCCAGCAGCTCGGGCCTCGGGGGAGAGAGCAATCAGCCCCAGCATTTT | CASSSGLGGESNQPQHF
TRBD2 | TRBJ2-7 | 19 | few | TRBV2 | TGTGCTGAAATGCGGGGTCTAGCGGGAGGGCCCCGGTCAAATTACGAGCAGTACTTC | CAEMRGLAGGPRSNYEQYF
- | TRBJ1-1 | 14 | - | TRBV7-8 | TGTGCCAGCAGCCGGAGGAGGTTCGACACTGAAGCTTTCTTT | CASSRRRFDTEAFF
- | TRBJ2-5 | 14 | - | TRBV5-1 | TGCGCCAGCAGCGATGGGGGAGTGCAAGAGACCCAGTACTTC | CASSDGGVQETQYF
- | TRBJ2-7 | 14 | few | TRBV7-8 | TGTGCCAGCAGCGAGACTCTGGTTGCCTACGAGCAGTACTTC | CASSETLVAYEQYF
TRBD1 | TRBJ1-4 | 15 | once | TRBV7-9 | TGTGCCAGCAGCTTAGCGAGGAGGGGGCAAGAAAAACTGTTTTTT | CASSLARRGQEKLFF
- | TRBJ1-5 | 15 | once | TRBV19 | TGTGCCAGTACCAGGACGGGAGATAGCAATCAGCCCCAGCATTTT | CASTRTGDSNQPQHF